This entry features one T cell receptor (beta chain) sequence. The antigen is not known. From the 5' RACE reads, TCRdb lists one entry per CDR3 protein and no DNA. The listing contains 350,000 to 400,000 distinct CDR3 sequences. This sample is part of a study of T cells expressing NK-cell markers. As for the study in general: Beta-chain profiling covered CD3+CD56+NKG2C+, CD3+CD56+NKG2C- and CD3+CD56-NKG2C+ sorted subsets. Overall study results and limits: More than 5 donors carried dominant NKG2C+ clonotypes that made up roughly 1.0-7.0% of their CD8+ T cells. Leadership of the CD3+CD56-NKG2C+ fraction also belonged to these clonotypes in several donors. HCMV specificity of the expanded NKG2C+ T cell clones was not established.

Per germline, CDR1 SEHNR and CDR2 FQNEAQ (reference sequence). There are 15 residues in the CDR3. Sequencing used blood T cells: a sorted CD56 or NKG2C T cell subset, CD4+ or CD8+ T cells, or bulk PBMC T cells (not recorded which). The TCR originated in a woman aged 45-60 years in good health. The chain combines TRBV7-9 with TRBJ2-7; TCRdb names TRBD1, which stays unverified in the absence of DNA. CDR3 sequence: CASSEPGRVSYEQYF. The complete variable domain, with remaining parts taken from reference TRBV7-9 and TRBJ2-7, reads DTGVSQNPRHKITKRGQNVTFRCDPISEHNRLYWYRQTLGQGPEFLTYFQNEAQLEKSRLLSDRFSAERPKGSFSTLEIQRTEQGDSAMYLCASSEPGRVSYEQYFGPGTRLTVT.